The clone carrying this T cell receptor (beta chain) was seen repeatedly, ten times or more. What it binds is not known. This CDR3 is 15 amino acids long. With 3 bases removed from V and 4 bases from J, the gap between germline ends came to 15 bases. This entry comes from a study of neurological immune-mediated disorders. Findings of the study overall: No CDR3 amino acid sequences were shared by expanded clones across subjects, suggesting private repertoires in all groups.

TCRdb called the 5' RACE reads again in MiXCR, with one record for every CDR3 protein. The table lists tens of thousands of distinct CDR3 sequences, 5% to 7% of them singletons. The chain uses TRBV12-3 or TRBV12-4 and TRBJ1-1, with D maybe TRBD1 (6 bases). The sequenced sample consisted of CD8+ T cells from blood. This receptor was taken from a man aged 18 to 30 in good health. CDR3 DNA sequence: TGTGCCAGCAGTTTGGGGGCGAGGGGCGGCACTGAAGCTTTCTTT. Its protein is CASSLGARGGTEAFF.